The entry below describes one T cell receptor (beta chain). At least ten counts were recorded for this clonotype. What this receptor recognizes is not known. Per-base qualities were not stored, and no clone one base away is much larger. The data derive from a study of regulatory T cells in long-lasting Graves disease (dated by TCRdb to the early 2020s). Study-wide context: Antithyroid drugs had been taken for less than 3 months by newly diagnosed Graves' disease patients. Patients with persistent Graves' disease were compared with patients with newly diagnosed Graves' disease using TCR sequencing and RNA sequencing of peripheral blood. TCR sequencing covered 13 persistent and 20 newly diagnosed Graves' disease patients, some 33 samples in total. The study was registered as a clinical trial and conducted in China.

The method behind the library was multiplex PCR. TCRdb shows the sequencer as Illumina HiSeq 4000. iRepertoire HTBI primers and Arm-PCR amplification of CDR3 regions were used to construct TCR beta libraries. Gel purification was performed on PCR products prior to sequencing. In the original analysis: A total of around 66 TRBV and 14 TRBJ segments were identified across samples and were used for gene usage analysis of CDR3 amino acid clonotypes. COPE and FqMerger were used to merge the filtered high-quality paired reads into contigs. BLAST was used to align contigs to IMGT TRBV, TRBD and TRBJ reference genes, and CDR3 was defined according to IMGT. Any clonotype with a frequency above 0.1% was counted as a highly expanded clone. Shannon entropy served as the measure of repertoire diversity, while the Gini coefficient captured V-J evenness. Public clonotypes were defined as clonotypes shared by more than one individual. Starting from the raw public reads, TCRdb applied fastp trimming at Q25, assembled clones with MiXCR and retained in-frame beta chains. Rows matching on CDR3 protein sequence are summarized as one entry with the most common DNA and genes. The V and J calls follow TCRdb's processing rather than the paper's. For this sample there are around 450,000 distinct CDR3 sequences; approximately 15% appear just once. The top ten hold approximately 7.8% of the sample.

Read against the paper, the sample's time point label means: newly diagnosed GD, antithyroid drugs for less than 3 months. RNA was extracted from PBMCs in TRIzol for both TCR sequencing and RNA sequencing. The diagnosis of Graves' disease was made according to American Thyroid Association guidelines. The patients came from an endocrinology department in Xi'an, China. Each patient gave approximately 8.8 milliliters of peripheral blood, collected in an EDTA anticoagulant tube. Ficoll Paque Plus density gradient separation was used to isolate PBMCs, and no further T cell sorting was performed. An Agilent 2100 Bioanalyzer and agarose gel were used to assess RNA quality, and a NanoDrop 2000 was used to measure RNA concentration. What the study reported, not specific to this receptor: Only the TCR beta chain was sequenced and analyzed. Persistent patients shared more public clonotypes among themselves (around 3,000) than newly diagnosed patients did (roughly 910). Preferential use of TRBV28, TRBJ1-2 and TRBJ2-5 was observed in persistent disease, whereas TRBV20-1 and TRBJ2-1 were favored in newly diagnosed disease. The small sample size was acknowledged by the authors as a limitation that may reduce accuracy. Because the primary lesion, thyroid tissue, could not be accessed, the study looked at peripheral blood alone. Persistent Graves' disease patients showed lower TCR Shannon entropy and fewer highly expanded clones than newly diagnosed patients, suggesting clonal expansion.

Counted from cysteine to phenylalanine, this CDR3 has 12 amino acids. The retained sequence is limited to the CDR3, 36 bases, with the frame set at the first base. Via the germline V gene (reference sequence), CDR1 is SGHAT and CDR2 FQDESV. The junction shows trimming of 4 bases on V and 3 bases on J, plus 7 bases between the germline ends. This sample also belongs to another study, concerning T cells in Graves' hyperthyroidism and ophthalmopathy. That second publication adds: A patient counted as having stable Graves' hyperthyroidism if no progression to ophthalmopathy occurred over 18 months of follow-up. Hyperthyroidism patients were newly diagnosed, with disease duration under 2 months, and aged 18 to 65 years. Any patient with an uncontrolled infection, another autoimmune disease, pregnancy or lactation was excluded. Diagnoses relied on clinical symptoms, serum thyroxine and TRAb, thyroid ultrasound and orbital computed tomography. For the first round of RT-PCR on the TCR CDR3, the HTBI primer set was used together with the Qiagen OneStep RT-PCR kit. Most expanded thyroid clonotypes (frequency above 0.001) were also detected in blood, suggesting blood repertoires may reflect thyroid immune responses. A 13 V-J signature model separated ophthalmopathy from stable hyperthyroidism, with approximately 87% sensitivity and roughly 84% specificity in cross-validation and 80%/75% in testing. During validation, the model predicted progression to ophthalmopathy a median of roughly six months ahead of onset, with almost 71% sensitivity and roughly 72% specificity. A discovery cohort of roughly 100 patients, about 43 with Graves' ophthalmopathy and roughly 59 with stable Graves' hyperthyroidism, was used to find distinguishing TCR V-J signatures. An independent validation cohort of around 19 hyperthyroidism patients and more than 15 patients who later progressed to ophthalmopathy tested prospective prediction of ophthalmopathy. The 100 or so discovery patients were randomly split 7:3 into training and test sets. Thyroid tissue and blood T-cell repertoires from more than five Graves' hyperthyroidism patients were also compared in the study. After sampling, hyperthyroidism patients received methimazole starting at 30 mg daily, and ophthalmopathy patients received high-dose intravenous methylprednisolone. Libraries were constructed in a second round of multiplex PCR, after which size selection and purification were carried out. Paired-end sequencing of the libraries was performed with 100 bp reads on an Illumina HiSeq2000. SOAPnuke was used to process the raw data, removing reads that contained adapters or uncalled bases, had a mean Phred below 15, or lacked an exact match to the constant primer or identifier. COPE v1.2.5 was used to merge the high-quality paired reads, and each unique nucleotide sequence was defined as a clonotype. MiTCR v1.1 was used to align clonotypes to the IMGT TRBV, TRBD and TRBJ reference segments. The analysis was restricted to V-J combinations with a frequency above 0.0001, which together covered about 99% of the repertoires. A TCS score was defined as the ratio of F50 (clonal expansion) to E x V (chaos), with BLOSUM62-based TCRdist applied between CDR3 peptides within each V-J. Welch's t-statistics and random forest reduced roughly 530 V-J features to around 14, which were used in a naive Bayes classifier (R e1071). Sample size was not statistically predetermined, and investigators were not blinded to group allocation. According to the paper, TCR Vbeta CDR3 sequencing was carried out on about 140 peripheral blood samples, which came from over 40 ophthalmopathy, roughly 75 hyperthyroidism and about 17 progressor patients.

The sequences come from peripheral blood mononuclear cells (PBMCs), collected at new diagnosis, from a patient treated with antithyroid drugs. The rearranged chain carries TRBV11-1 and TRBJ2-7; the best D guess is TRBD2, with 6 bases matching. The receptor comes from a woman aged 35 to 49 with Graves disease. Donor details come from another sample of the same person, matched by shared clones. Read as DNA, the sequence is TGTGCCAGCAGCTCTAGCGTCTACGAGCAGTACTTC. The encoded protein is CASSSSVYEQYF.